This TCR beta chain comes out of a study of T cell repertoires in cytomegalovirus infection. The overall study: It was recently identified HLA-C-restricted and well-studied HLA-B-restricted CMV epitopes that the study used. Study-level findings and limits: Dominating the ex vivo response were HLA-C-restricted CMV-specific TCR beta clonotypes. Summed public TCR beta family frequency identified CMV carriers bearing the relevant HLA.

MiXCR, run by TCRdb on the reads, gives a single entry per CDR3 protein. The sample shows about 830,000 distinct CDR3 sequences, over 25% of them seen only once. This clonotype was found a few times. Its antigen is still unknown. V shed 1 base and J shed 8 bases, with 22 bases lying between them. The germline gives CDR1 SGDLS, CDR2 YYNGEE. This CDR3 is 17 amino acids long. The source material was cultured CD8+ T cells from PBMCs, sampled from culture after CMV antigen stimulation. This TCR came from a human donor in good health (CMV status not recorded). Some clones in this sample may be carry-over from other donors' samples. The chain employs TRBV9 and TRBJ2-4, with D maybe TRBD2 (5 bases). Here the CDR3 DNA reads TGTGCCAGCAGCGTAAACAAGGGCCAAATAACCGGGGACATTCAGTACTTC. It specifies CASSVNKGQITGDIQYF.